These 15 T cell receptor beta chains share one sample of origin, sequenced in a study of T cell responses to AZD1222 COVID-19 vaccine. Libraries were prepared by immunoSEQ multiplex PCR; TCRdb keeps only in-frame clonotypes and omits some of them. The profile shows about 180,000 clones, roughly nine tenths of them singletons. This specimen consisted of peripheral blood, obtained on day 0 of AZD1222 vaccination. The receptors here all came from an adult in good health.

This clone was observed a few times. The V call is TRBV7-2, the J call TRBJ2-2; D may match TRBD1 or TRBD2 (5 bases each). The CDR3 length is 16 residues. Germline V CDR1 and CDR2: SGHTA, FQGNSA. V lost 1 base to trimming and J lost 4 bases, with 13 bases between them. In DNA form, the CDR3 reads TGTGCCAGCAGCTTAGTCCCCGGGACGGGCACCGGGGAGCTGTTTTTT. Amino acid sequence: CASSLVPGTGTGELFF.

The genes are TRBV11-2 and TRBJ1-4; weak D call: TRBD1 (5 bases). This CDR3 comprises 17 residues. V dropped 3 bases and J dropped 4 bases, with 18 bases sitting between them. Germline assignment: CDR1 SGHAT and CDR2 FQNNGV. Here the CDR3 reads CASSFGFGGGLNEKLFF. CDR3 nucleotides: TGTGCCAGCAGCTTCGGTTTCGGGGGTGGGCTTAATGAAAAACTGTTTTTT.

Concerning this clone itself: This same CDR3 is encoded by further DNA sequences in the sample. The chain joins TRBV20-1 to TRBJ1-5; weak D call: TRBD1 (5 bases). Per the germline V gene, CDR1 is DFQATT and CDR2 is SNEGSKA (reference sequence). The length of the CDR3 is 13 residues. The V end was cut by 3 bases, the J end by 2 bases, with 8 bases between. This CDR3 is CSASWGGNQPQHF. The DNA of the CDR3 is TGCAGTGCTAGTTGGGGGGGCAATCAGCCCCAGCATTTT.

The chain has TRBV12-3 or TRBV12-4 and TRBJ1-4; no firm D call. This CDR3 is 13 amino acids long. V shed 1 base and J shed 8 bases, with 8 bases lying between them. CDR3 coding DNA: TGTGCCAGCAGTTTAGGCCTACAGGAAAAACTGTTTTTT. It yields the protein CASSLGLQEKLFF.

This clone was seen only once. This sequence joins TRBV6-2 or TRBV6-3 and TRBJ1-6; TRBD1 agrees at 7 bases. The CDR3 loop spans 15 amino acids. In germline, CDR1 is MNHEY, CDR2 SVGEGT. Trimming removed 0 bases from V and 6 bases from J; junction bases left unmatched: 2. The CDR3 nucleotides read TGTGCCAGCAGTTACTCCGGGACAGCTAATTCACCCCTCCACTTT. Translating gives CASSYSGTANSPLHF.

This rearrangement joins TRBV28 to TRBJ1-5; maybe TRBD1 (6 bases). The CDR3 consists of 15 residues. Germline V gene lookup returns CDR1 MDHEN and CDR2 SYDVKM. V was clipped by 5 bases and J by 3 bases, with 14 bases between them. The CDR3 DNA reads as TGTGCCAGCAGTGAATACCAGGGGAACAATCAGCCCCAGCATTTT. This codes for CASSEYQGNNQPQHF.

Note on this clone: The junction does not match germline at one end; this may be a read error. This chain uses TRBV2 with TRBJ2-7, with 10 bases matching TRBD2. CDR1 SNHLY and CDR2 FYNNEI come from the germline V gene. The CDR3 has 14 residues. The CDR3 loop reads CATSSGRNSYEQYF. CDR3 coding DNA: TGTGCCACCAGTAGCGGGAGGAACTCCTACGAGCAGTACTTC.

The chain joins TRBV24-1 to TRBJ1-6, with D possibly TRBD1 on 5 matching bases. The CDR3 runs 19 residues. Trimming pared 4 bases from V and 0 bases from J, leaving 18 bases between. The germline V gene has CDR1 KGHDR and CDR2 SFDVKD. Here the CDR3 DNA reads TGTGCCACCAGTGACTTAAGGCAGGGTCCACTCTCCTATAATTCACCCCTCCACTTT. It encodes CATSDLRQGPLSYNSPLHF.

The chain links TRBV20-1 to TRBJ1-5; 8 bases are shared with TRBD1. The CDR3 loop spans 12 amino acids. The V gene end was trimmed by 3 bases and the J gene end by 8 bases; junction bases not matched to a gene: 3. CDR1 DFQATT and CDR2 SNEGSKA come from the germline V gene (reference sequence). The DNA of the CDR3 is TGCAGTGCTAGTGGACAGGGCAAGCCCCAGCATTTT. It translates to CSASGQGKPQHF.

The gene calls are TRBV19 and TRBJ2-7, with 10 nucleotides matching TRBD1. This CDR3 spans 13 amino acids. Germline V gene sequence: CDR1 LNHDA, CDR2 SQIVND (reference sequence). The trim removed 9 bases at V and 4 bases at J, leaving 6 bases unmatched. The CDR3 protein is CASRDRGGYEQYF. The CDR3 DNA is TGTGCCAGCCGGGACAGGGGAGGATACGAGCAGTACTTC.

The chain recombines TRBV10-1 with TRBJ2-1; 7 bases are shared with TRBD2. Germline V gives CDR1 WNHNN, CDR2 SYGVQD (reference sequence). The CDR3 has 16 residues. V was pared by 3 bases and J by 0 bases, with 5 bases of the junction left unmatched. The chain's CDR3 is CASSDLSGPSYNEQFF. The CDR3 nucleotides are TGCGCCAGCAGTGACCTTAGCGGGCCCTCCTACAATGAGCAGTTCTTC.

This clone was observed a single time. This chain uses TRBV19 with TRBJ1-1; the D gene is possibly TRBD1 (5 bases). From germline, CDR1 is LNHDA and CDR2 SQIVND (reference sequence). The V gene lost 7 bases and the J gene lost 7 bases, with 16 bases spanning the gap. The CDR3 totals 13 residues. The CDR3 coding sequence is TGTGCCAGTAACCAGGGCGGAGGCGGTGAAGCTTTCTTT. Amino acid sequence: CASNQGGGGEAFF.

The table lists this clone with a count of one. This chain links TRBV5-3 with TRBJ1-1; D remains ambiguous. TRBV5-3 falls under the ORF class, with uncertain function. CDR3 size: 14 residues. Trimming removed 2 bases from V and 2 bases from J, with 10 bases in between. CDR3 in DNA: TGTGCCAGAAGCTTTAAGACACATAACACTGAAGCTTTCTTT. Translation gives CARSFKTHNTEAFF.

V usage is TRBV6-1 and J usage is TRBJ1-1; weak D call: TRBD1 (6 bases). Between the trimmed V and J ends, which lost 2 bases and 0 bases, there was a span of 10 bases. The CDR3 consists of 15 residues. Germline V gene lookup returns CDR1 MNHNS and CDR2 SASEGT. CDR3 DNA: TGTGCCAGCAGTGAAAGGGGGGGAATGAACACTGAAGCTTTCTTT. Encoded protein: CASSERGGMNTEAFF.

The CDR3 reads CASTLQGQVEAFF. The CDR3 DNA reads TGTGCCAGCACCCTCCAAGGCCAAGTGGAAGCTTTCTTT. The chain recombines TRBV28 with TRBJ1-1, with D unclear. Trimming took off 7 bases at V and 8 bases at J, with 17 bases between the two ends. The CDR3 has 13 amino acids. Germline loops: CDR1 MDHEN, CDR2 SYDVKM.